This T cell receptor beta chain was captured by sequencing in a study of blood T cell repertoires in COVID-19. Study-wide context: T cells, B-cell-depleted T cells, or PBMCs provided the cDNA or gDNA that served as material.

Some clones are missing from TCRdb's copy, which holds only in-frame ones; the method was immunoSEQ multiplex PCR. The sample records roughly 50,000 clones, about 88% being singletons. The CDR3 extends over 14 amino acids. Germline V lookup: CDR1 SGHTA, CDR2 FQGTGA. The V end lost 2 bases, the J end lost 4 bases, and 9 bases lay between the germline ends. This chain links TRBV7-3 with TRBJ2-1, with D maybe TRBD2 (6 bases). The sequence was collected from a woman in her sixties or seventies with active COVID-19. The material sequenced was peripheral blood. CDR3 residues: CASSLAGGYNEQFF. CDR3 bases: TGTGCCAGCAGCTTAGCCGGGGGTTACAATGAGCAGTTCTTC.